The rows below give T cell receptor beta chains drawn from one sample of a study of T cell responses to AZD1222 COVID-19 vaccine. The method was immunoSEQ multiplex PCR; TCRdb's version includes in-frame clones alone and lacks a portion of them. The top ten hold 7.5% to 9.5% of the sample, which has 130,000 or so clones, roughly 89% seen once. The source was peripheral blood, collected 28 days after the second dose of the MenACWY control vaccine. The receptors originated from an adult who received the MenACWY meningococcal vaccine as a control. The CDR3 runs from the conserved cysteine through the conserved F or W. A D gene is named only where the DNA matches it firmly. Clone sizes are given selectively: once, few, many, or a class where the clone is expanded.

clone_size: .
d_call: TRBD1
j_call: TRBJ2-7
v_call: TRBV4-3
cdr3_aa: CASSQGTGGSYEQYF
cdr3_nt: TGCGCCAGCAGCCAAGGGACAGGGGGTTCCTACGAGCAGTACTTC

clone_size: .
d_call: TRBD2
j_call: TRBJ2-1
v_call: TRBV5-1
cdr3_aa: CASTAGTSYNEQFF
cdr3_nt: TGCGCCAGCACCGCCGGGACTAGCTACAATGAGCAGTTCTTC

clone_size: .
d_call: .
j_call: TRBJ2-7
v_call: TRBV28
cdr3_aa: CASGAFLNEQYF
cdr3_nt: TGTGCCAGCGGAGCGTTCTTGAACGAGCAGTACTTC

clone_size: .
d_call: TRBD1
j_call: TRBJ1-2
v_call: TRBV12-3/TRBV12-4
cdr3_aa: CASGAGGQGGYTF
cdr3_nt: TGTGCCAGCGGCGCCGGGGGACAGGGGGGCTACACCTTC

clone_size: .
d_call: .
j_call: TRBJ2-6
v_call: TRBV21-1
cdr3_aa: CASSKGAPLGQESSGANVLTF
cdr3_nt: TGTGCCAGCAGCAAAGGGGCTCCCTTGGGACAGGAGAGCTCTGGGGCCAACGTCCTGACTTTC

clone_size: .
d_call: TRBD1
j_call: TRBJ1-4
v_call: TRBV15
cdr3_aa: CATSTGQGRGGLFF
cdr3_nt: TGTGCCACCAGCACGGGACAGGGCCGAGGAGGACTGTTTTTT

clone_size: .
d_call: .
j_call: TRBJ2-1
v_call: TRBV19
cdr3_aa: CASSIVRGTYLNEQFF
cdr3_nt: TGTGCCAGTAGTATTGTTCGGGGGACCTACCTCAATGAGCAGTTCTTC

clone_size: .
d_call: TRBD1
j_call: TRBJ1-6
v_call: TRBV7-8
cdr3_aa: CASSLAGQGNSPLHF
cdr3_nt: TGTGCCAGCAGCTTAGCGGGACAGGGTAATTCACCCCTCCACTTT

clone_size: .
d_call: .
j_call: TRBJ2-5
v_call: TRBV6-1
cdr3_aa: CASSEVEWGRETQYF
cdr3_nt: TGTGCCAGCAGTGAAGTAGAGTGGGGACGGGAGACCCAGTACTTC

clone_size: .
d_call: .
j_call: TRBJ1-3
v_call: TRBV28
cdr3_aa: CASSLSDNTIYF
cdr3_nt: TGTGCCAGCAGTTTGTCTGATAACACCATATATTTT

clone_size: .
d_call: TRBD1
j_call: TRBJ2-5
v_call: TRBV19
cdr3_aa: CASSQDRGLQETQYF
cdr3_nt: TGTGCCAGTAGCCAGGACAGGGGGCTCCAAGAGACCCAGTACTTC

clone_size: .
d_call: .
j_call: TRBJ2-1
v_call: TRBV7-3
cdr3_aa: CASSPDYNEQFF
cdr3_nt: TGTGCCAGCAGCCCGGACTACAATGAGCAGTTCTTC

clone_size: .
d_call: .
j_call: TRBJ2-2
v_call: TRBV11-2
cdr3_aa: CASSLGVLGPGELFF
cdr3_nt: TGTGCCAGCAGCTTGGGGGTTTTGGGTCCCGGGGAGCTGTTTTTT

clone_size: .
d_call: TRBD1
j_call: TRBJ2-2
v_call: TRBV5-6
cdr3_aa: CASSPVGTGVGELFF
cdr3_nt: TGTGCCAGCAGCCCAGTCGGGACAGGGGTCGGGGAGCTGTTTTTT

clone_size: .
d_call: .
j_call: TRBJ2-5
v_call: TRBV9
cdr3_aa: CASSVEDGLSGETQYF
cdr3_nt: TGTGCCAGCAGCGTAGAGGATGGACTCTCGGGGGAGACCCAGTACTTC

clone_size: .
d_call: .
j_call: TRBJ2-2
v_call: TRBV5-1
cdr3_aa: CASSQTTRTTGELFF
cdr3_nt: TGCGCCAGCAGCCAGACTACACGGACAACCGGGGAGCTGTTTTTT

clone_size: .
d_call: TRBD1
j_call: TRBJ2-7
v_call: TRBV7-8
cdr3_aa: CASSQSPGQVSGEQYF
cdr3_nt: TGTGCCAGCAGCCAAAGCCCGGGACAGGTCTCGGGGGAGCAGTACTTC

clone_size: once
d_call: .
j_call: TRBJ2-1
v_call: TRBV18
cdr3_aa: CASSPPSGESYNEQFF
cdr3_nt: TGTGCCAGCTCACCACCTTCAGGGGAATCCTACAATGAGCAGTTCTTC

clone_size: .
d_call: .
j_call: TRBJ1-6
v_call: TRBV19
cdr3_aa: CASSVARNSPLHF
cdr3_nt: TGTGCCAGTAGTGTCGCAAGAAATTCACCCCTCCACTTT

clone_size: .
d_call: TRBD1
j_call: TRBJ1-2
v_call: TRBV7-8
cdr3_aa: CASSWTGVNYGYTF
cdr3_nt: TGTGCCAGCAGCTGGACAGGGGTTAACTATGGCTACACCTTC

clone_size: .
d_call: .
j_call: TRBJ2-7
v_call: TRBV2
cdr3_aa: CASSVTVYEQYF
cdr3_nt: TGTGCCAGCAGTGTGACAGTCTACGAGCAGTACTTC

clone_size: .
d_call: .
j_call: TRBJ2-5
v_call: TRBV7-8
cdr3_aa: CASSLDRVETQYF
cdr3_nt: TGTGCCAGCAGCTTAGACAGGGTAGAGACCCAGTACTTC

clone_size: .
d_call: TRBD1
j_call: TRBJ2-5
v_call: TRBV5-4
cdr3_aa: CASSWGQGRGQETQYF
cdr3_nt: TGTGCCAGCAGCTGGGGACAGGGCAGGGGCCAAGAGACCCAGTACTTC

clone_size: .
d_call: .
j_call: TRBJ1-1
v_call: TRBV10-3
cdr3_aa: CAISEFEGQNTEAFF
cdr3_nt: TGTGCCATCAGTGAATTTGAGGGCCAGAACACTGAAGCTTTCTTT

clone_size: .
d_call: .
j_call: TRBJ1-2
v_call: TRBV7-8
cdr3_aa: CASSLEPRPLGYGYTF
cdr3_nt: TGTGCCAGCAGCTTAGAGCCCAGGCCCCTCGGCTATGGCTACACCTTC

clone_size: .
d_call: .
j_call: TRBJ2-6
v_call: TRBV6-1
cdr3_aa: CASSELNPGSGGANVLTF
cdr3_nt: TGTGCCAGCAGTGAGTTGAACCCAGGGAGCGGTGGGGCCAACGTCCTGACTTTC

clone_size: .
d_call: .
j_call: TRBJ2-3
v_call: TRBV2
cdr3_aa: CASSVTSGTPTDTQYF
cdr3_nt: TGTGCCAGCAGTGTGACCAGCGGAACGCCCACAGATACGCAGTATTTT